Here is one TCR beta chain with its context. The antigen is undetermined. This CDR3 spans 15 amino acids. V lost 1 base to trimming and J lost 1 base, with 10 bases between them. Germline V gene lookup returns CDR1 KGHSH and CDR2 LQKENI. The sample comes from a study of cytomegalovirus exposure and HLA in healthy donors. Overall study results and limits: A few chains tied to CMV proved CMV antigen-specific in vitro. When analyzed later, a missense DCLRE1C variant was found to be linked to TCR beta V- and J-gene trimming.

The PCR contained 60 Vbeta and 13 Jbeta primers. The method was immunoSEQ multiplex PCR; TCRdb's version includes in-frame clones alone and lacks a portion of them. The sample shows around 150,000 clones, and 1.3% sits with its ten largest clones. This rearrangement joins TRBV18 to TRBJ1-1; D is perhaps TRBD1 (5 bases). Sequenced: PBMCs. The clonotype originates from a woman aged 60-75 years in good health and CMV-seronegative. The CDR3 nucleotides are TGTGCCAGCTCACCACACGGGGGAGCGAACACTGAAGCTTTCTTT. Protein: CASSPHGGANTEAFF.